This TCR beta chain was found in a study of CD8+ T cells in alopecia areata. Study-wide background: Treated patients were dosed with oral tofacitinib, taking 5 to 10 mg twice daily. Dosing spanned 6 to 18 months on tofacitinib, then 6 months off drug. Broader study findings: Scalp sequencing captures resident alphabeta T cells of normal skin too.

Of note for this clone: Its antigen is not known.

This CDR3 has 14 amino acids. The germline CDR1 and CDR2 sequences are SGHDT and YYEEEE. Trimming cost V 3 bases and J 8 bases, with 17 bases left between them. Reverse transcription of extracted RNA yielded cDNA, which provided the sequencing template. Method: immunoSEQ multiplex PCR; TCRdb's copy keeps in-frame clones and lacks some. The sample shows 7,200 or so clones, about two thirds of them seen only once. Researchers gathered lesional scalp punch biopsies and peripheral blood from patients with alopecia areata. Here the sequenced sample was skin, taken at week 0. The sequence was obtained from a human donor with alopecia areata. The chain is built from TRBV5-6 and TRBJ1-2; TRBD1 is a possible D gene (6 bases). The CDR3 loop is CASSSGGPGDGYTF. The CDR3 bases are TGTGCCAGCAGCTCCGGCGGTCCAGGGGACGGCTACACCTTC.